The T cell receptor (beta chain) under discussion was sequenced for a study of CD8+CD57+ T cells in acquired aplastic anemia. Regarding the study as a whole: About 27 shared CD8+ CDR3s appeared highly expressed within patients' immunodominant clones.

Note on this clonotype: Its antigen is not identified. The conserved phenylalanine or tryptophan is not found at the CDR3 terminus, so this likely reflects a read error. The limits of the CDR3 on the DNA are not certain, so only TCRdb's listed CDR3 is given.

Patients chosen for sequencing had shown CD8+CD57+ cell expansion by flow cytometry. At blood sampling, none of the patients had yet received therapy. CDR3 and TCR beta VDJ profiling relied on a genomic DNA template. MiXCR, applied by TCRdb to the reads, yields one record per CDR3 protein. This sample has 270,000 or so distinct CDR3 sequences, with roughly 80% found just once. 14 amino acids form the CDR3, both terminal residues included. The germline gives CDR1 SGDLS, CDR2 YYNGEE. The V gene is TRBV9, the J gene TRBJ2-1; the table names TRBD1, a call not compared with the DNA. This TCR was recovered from a human donor with aplastic anemia. The sample comprised sorted CD4+, CD8+, or CD8+CD57+ T cells (not recorded which) from PBMCs. CDR3 amino acids: CASSLEACRLVHFE.